The 9 T cell receptor beta chains reported below all come from one sample, sequenced in a study of blood T cell repertoires in COVID-19. Libraries were prepared by immunoSEQ multiplex PCR; TCRdb keeps only in-frame clonotypes and omits some of them. The sample lists over 30,000 clones; 90% were seen once. Sequenced input: peripheral blood. The receptor source for this set is a human donor in a cohort sampled during active COVID-19.

The V call is TRBV4-3, the J call TRBJ1-2; TRBD1 aligns across 8 bases. Germline CDR1 is LGHNA and CDR2 is YSLEER. This CDR3 contains 15 residues. The V segment lost 3 bases and the J segment 0 bases; nucleotides outside the gene matches: 3. The CDR3 loop is CASSHDRGPNYGYTF. The DNA of the CDR3 is TGCGCCAGCAGCCACGACAGGGGACCTAACTATGGCTACACCTTC.

The chain carries TRBV29-1 and TRBJ2-3, with 7 nucleotides matching TRBD2. There are 15 residues in the CDR3. J lost 2 bases, V lost 3 bases, and 8 bases had no gene match. CDR1 is SQVTM, CDR2 ANQGSEA, per germline. The CDR3 protein is CSVESPSGLTDTQYF. The DNA for the CDR3 is TGCAGCGTTGAGTCGCCTAGCGGCCTCACAGATACGCAGTATTTT.

The count of this clone is one. The chain joins TRBV2 to TRBJ1-5; D not certain. The CDR3 sequence is 14 residues long. The V end was cut by 6 bases, the J end by 4 bases, with 13 bases between. The germline V gene encodes CDR1 SNHLY and CDR2 FYNNEI. Written as DNA, the CDR3 is TGTGCCAGCAGCGCTGGACGGGGAAATCAGCCCCAGCATTTT. This codes for CASSAGRGNQPQHF.

This sequence joins TRBV18 and TRBJ2-1; a possible D gene is TRBD1 (6 bases). Per germline, CDR1 KGHSH and CDR2 LQKENI. Trimming took off 3 bases at V and 0 bases at J, with 9 bases between the two ends. This CDR3 region has 15 residues. In DNA form, the CDR3 reads TGTGCCAGCTCACCGGCAGGGGCCTCCTACAATGAGCAGTTCTTC. Amino acid sequence: CASSPAGASYNEQFF.

This clone appeared a few times. V is TRBV27 and J is TRBJ2-2; no reliable D call. CDR1 is MNHEY and CDR2 is SMNVEV in the germline V gene (reference sequence). The CDR3 sequence is 16 residues long. V was trimmed by 2 bases and J by 6 bases, leaving 16 bases between them. CDR3 coding DNA: TGTGCCAGCAGTTTAATCCCTCCCGCCTTAGCCGGGGAGCTGTTTTTT. Its translation: CASSLIPPALAGELFF.

V gene TRBV5-4 combines with J gene TRBJ2-7; possibly TRBD2 for D (5 bases). Germline V gene sequence: CDR1 SGHNT, CDR2 YYREEE (reference sequence). V gave up 2 bases and J gave up 6 bases, with 33 bases separating them. The CDR3 spans 20 residues. The CDR3 DNA is TGTGCCAGCAGCTTTTCTGGTAGCGCCTCGAACTTCTTTAAGACGGGCGAGCAGTACTTC. Its protein is CASSFSGSASNFFKTGEQYF.

This chain connects TRBV19 to TRBJ2-5, with a tentative D call TRBD1 (6 bases). V was cut by 4 bases and J by 5 bases, with 14 bases left in between. Germline V lookup: CDR1 LNHDA, CDR2 SQIVND (reference sequence). This CDR3 has 14 residues. In DNA, the CDR3 is TGTGCCAGTAGTACCGTACAGGGCGGGGAGACCCAGTACTTC. Its translation: CASSTVQGGETQYF.

The V gene is TRBV28, the J gene TRBJ2-1, with D tentatively TRBD2 (5 bases). Trimming stripped 2 bases from V and 8 bases from J, with 13 bases between. The CDR3 length is 14 residues. Germline CDR1 is MDHEN and CDR2 is SYDVKM. CDR3 sequence: CASSLREKTDEQFF. For the CDR3, the DNA is TGTGCCAGCAGTTTAAGGGAGAAGACGGATGAGCAGTTCTTC. Combining the CDR3 with reference TRBV28 and TRBJ2-1 gives the whole variable domain DVKVTQSSRYLVKRTGEKVFLECVQDMDHENMFWYRQDPGLGLRLIYFSYDVKMKEKGDIPEGYSVSREKKERFSLILESASTNQTSMYLCASSLREKTDEQFFGPGTRLTVL.

The chain employs TRBV2 and TRBJ1-2, with 7 bases aligning to TRBD1. The CDR3 has 13 amino acids. Trimming removed 7 bases from V and 2 bases from J; junction bases left unmatched: 4. CDR1 and CDR2 from the germline V gene are SNHLY and FYNNEI. CDR3 amino acids: CASTRDSNYGYTF. CDR3 DNA: TGTGCCAGCACCCGGGACAGCAACTATGGCTACACCTTC.